Listed below are T cell receptor beta chains from one sample, sequenced in a study of CD8+CD57+ T cells in acquired aplastic anemia. In TCRdb, the reads were re-called with MiXCR into one record per CDR3 protein. The table includes about 160,000 distinct CDR3 sequences, roughly 45% detected once. The sequenced sample consisted of sorted CD4+, CD8+, or CD8+CD57+ T cells (not recorded which) from PBMCs. The receptors stem from a human donor in good health. CDR3s include the opening cysteine and the closing phenylalanine or tryptophan. Fields, in order: J gene, clone size, D gene, V gene, CDR3 DNA, CDR3 protein. D genes are given only for firm matches. Clone size, where shown, is once, few, many, or a class for clones that have expanded.

TRBJ1-5,-,-,TRBV7-2,TGTGCCAGCAGCCCATTCGGCCTGAATCAGCCCCAGCATTTT,CASSPFGLNQPQHF
TRBJ2-2,few,TRBD2,TRBV3-1,TGTGCCAGCAGCCAAGTCCGTGGAACTAGCGGGTATACCGGGGAGCTGTTTTTT,CASSQVRGTSGYTGELFF
TRBJ2-7,-,TRBD2,TRBV20-1,TGCAGTGCTAGAGAAGTTACTAGCGGGACTTACGAGCGGTACTTC,CSAREVTSGTYERYF
TRBJ2-1,many,TRBD2,TRBV4-3,TGCGCCAGCAGCTACCGGACTAGCGGGGGCGATGAGCAGTTCTTC,CASSYRTSGGDEQFF
TRBJ1-1,-,-,TRBV20-1,TGCAGTGCTAGAGATCTCGACGGACTTGAAGCTTTCTTT,CSARDLDGLEAFF
TRBJ2-1,-,-,TRBV10-3,TGTGCCTTCTCGACAGGGACTAGTGATCACCACAATGAGCAGTTCTTC,CAFSTGTSDHHNEQFF
TRBJ1-5,many,-,TRBV7-2,TGTGCCAGCAGCTTAGAGTTTAATCAGCCCCAGCATTTT,CASSLEFNQPQHF
TRBJ2-7,-,-,TRBV28,TGTGCCAGCAGTTCTCGCCACCCCGGAACCTACGAGCAGTACTTC,CASSSRHPGTYEQYF
TRBJ2-1,few,TRBD2,TRBV29-1,TGCAGCGTTGCTAGCGGGAGCTACAATGAGCAGTTCTTC,CSVASGSYNEQFF
TRBJ2-3,-,-,TRBV3-1,TGTGCCAGCAGCCAATCGCTGCTCCCCACGCAGTATTTT,CASSQSLLPTQYF
TRBJ2-3,many,TRBD2,TRBV15,TGTGCCACCAGCAGAGATTTAGCGGGAGGAAGGGGTACGCAGTATTTT,CATSRDLAGGRGTQYF
TRBJ1-4,-,TRBD1,TRBV3-1,TGTGCCAGCAGCCAGATTTGGACAGGAGCTGGTGCAACTAATGAAAAACTGTTTTTT,CASSQIWTGAGATNEKLFF
TRBJ2-5,-,-,TRBV7-9,TGTGCCAGCAGCTTCGAAGAATGGGTGACCCGGTACTTC,CASSFEEWVTRYF
TRBJ2-2,-,-,TRBV10-1,TGCGCCAGCAGTGAGTCGGAGTCCGGGGAGCTGTTTTTT,CASSESESGELFF
TRBJ1-2,many,-,TRBV7-2,TGTGCCAGCAGCTTAGATTTGGGCAGCTATGGCTACACCTTC,CASSLDLGSYGYTF
TRBJ1-1,many,-,TRBV6-6,TGTGCCAGCAAAATTATCGACAGCCTCAACACTGAAGCTTTCTTT,CASKIIDSLNTEAFF
TRBJ1-1,few,-,TRBV20-1,TGCAGTGCTAGTCTCGACAGTGTATCAAAAGAAGCTTTCTTT,CSASLDSVSKEAFF
TRBJ2-3,many,-,TRBV5-1,TGCGCCAGCACCTCCCAAGGGACCACAGATACGCAGTATTTT,CASTSQGTTDTQYF
TRBJ2-1,-,-,TRBV11-2,TGTGCCAGCAGCTTAGAGGGGAGCGTATACAGGGAGCAGTTCTTC,CASSLEGSVYREQFF
TRBJ2-1,-,-,TRBV6-1,TGTGCCAGCAGTGTGAGTCAACTAGCAATGGGCAATGAGCAGTTCTTC,CASSVSQLAMGNEQFF
TRBJ2-1,-,TRBD2,TRBV10-3,TGTGCCATCAGTGAGTCGTTGGGACTAGCGGGATCAAATGAGCAGTTCTTC,CAISESLGLAGSNEQFF
TRBJ2-1,many,-,TRBV5-1,TGCGCCAGCAGCTTGTCGGGGGTCTCCAACAATGAGCAGTTCTTC,CASSLSGVSNNEQFF
TRBJ1-1,many,-,TRBV20-1,TGCAGTGCTAGAGATAGCAGTGACACTGAAGCTTTCTTT,CSARDSSDTEAFF
TRBJ2-6,many,-,TRBV9,TGTGCCAGCAGCGCACAGGTATCTGGGGCCAACGTCCTGACTTTC,CASSAQVSGANVLTF
TRBJ2-3,-,-,TRBV27,TGTGCCAGCAGTTTTACCCGGCACCACACAGATACGCAGTATTTT,CASSFTRHHTDTQYF
TRBJ1-2,few,-,TRBV5-5,TGTGCCAGCAGTGAGGAGGGTAACTATGGCTACACCTTC,CASSEEGNYGYTF
TRBJ1-2,few,TRBD1,TRBV29-1,TGCAGCGTTGAGGACAGGGAGAACTATGGCTACACCTTC,CSVEDRENYGYTF
TRBJ2-2,many,TRBD1,TRBV20-1,TGCAGTGCCCGGCTACAGGGGCACACCGGGGAGCTGTTTTTT,CSARLQGHTGELFF
TRBJ1-4,-,TRBD1,TRBV4-2,TGTGCCAGCAGCCAAGATTTGAGGACAGGGCGTAGGGCTAATGAAAAACTGTTTTTT,CASSQDLRTGRRANEKLFF
TRBJ2-5,-,-,TRBV19,TGTGCCAGTAGTCATCGTCGGCTTAGCCGTGAGACCCAGTACTTC,CASSHRRLSRETQYF
TRBJ1-5,many,-,TRBV10-3,TGTGCCATCAGTGAGGGGTATAGCAATCAGCCCCAGCATTTT,CAISEGYSNQPQHF
TRBJ2-2,-,TRBD2,TRBV6-5,TGTGCCAGCAGTTACTCGATTCCTAGCGGGAACACCGGGGAGCTGTTTTTT,CASSYSIPSGNTGELFF
TRBJ1-1,many,TRBD1,TRBV19,TGTGCCAGTAGTATACAGGGGGCGGCCACTGAAGCTTTCTTT,CASSIQGAATEAFF
TRBJ2-4,-,TRBD1,TRBV10-2,TGCGCCAGCAGTGGGAAGGGGGACAGGACAGCGGACATTCAGTACTTC,CASSGKGDRTADIQYF
TRBJ2-3,many,TRBD2,TRBV11-2,TGTGCCAGCAGCTTAAGGGCGGGGGGCGCAGATACGCAGTATTTT,CASSLRAGGADTQYF
TRBJ2-7,-,-,TRBV12-5,TGTGCTAGTGGTTTGGGCTGGACAGCTTACGAGCAGTACTTC,CASGLGWTAYEQYF